Following are 21 T cell receptor beta chains from one sample sequenced in a study of a mutant IDH1 vaccine in newly diagnosed glioma. No cognate antigen is known for these TCRs. Stated time point: week 23, last vaccination. What each vaccine dose contained was 300 ug of mutant IDH1 20-mer peptide, accompanied by topical imiquimod. Produced via immunoSEQ multiplex PCR; TCRdb's table is partial and in-frame only. The sample lists 40,000 to 50,000 clones; around 74% were seen once. The sequencing used PBMCs, collected from a glioma patient whose treatment included an IDH1 peptide vaccine. Receptors originate from a man aged 45 to 65 with glioma.

This clone has more than one count but fewer than ten. V and J are TRBV9 and TRBJ1-1; D is unresolved. The CDR3 sequence is 14 residues long. Germline CDR1 reads SGDLS; CDR2 reads YYNGEE. Trimming cost V 4 bases and J 0 bases, with 10 bases left between them. Written as DNA, the CDR3 is TGTGCCAGCAGCATCGATCCGATGAACACTGAAGCTTTCTTT. Encoded protein: CASSIDPMNTEAFF.

The table lists this clone with a count of one. CDR3 coding DNA: TGTGCCAGCAACCCCGGGGTAGGGGGGAAGGCTGAAGCTTTCTTT. Its protein is CASNPGVGGKAEAFF. This rearrangement joins TRBV7-9 to TRBJ1-1, with TRBD1 as a possible D gene (6 bases). Between the trimmed V and J ends, which lost 7 bases and 6 bases, there was a span of 21 bases. Germline V gene lookup returns CDR1 SEHNR and CDR2 FQNEAQ (reference sequence). CDR3 length equals 15 residues.

V gene TRBV28 combines with J gene TRBJ2-5, with a tentative D call TRBD1 (5 bases). Germline CDR1 is MDHEN and CDR2 is SYDVKM. V lost 4 bases and J 5 bases, leaving 11 bases between the germline ends. The CDR3 spans 13 residues. This CDR3 reads CASSSRGQETQYF. CDR3 in DNA: TGTGCCAGCAGTTCAAGGGGCCAGGAGACCCAGTACTTC.

A note on this clone: One end of the junction does not line up with germline, which may come from a read error. The V gene is TRBV5-1, the J gene TRBJ2-5; 7 nucleotides match TRBD2. Germline loops: CDR1 SGHRS, CDR2 YFSETQ. CDR3 length equals 14 residues. The CDR3 protein is CASGVLAAQKTQYF. The CDR3 nucleotides read TGCGCCAGCGGCGTTCTAGCGGCCCAAAAGACCCAGTACTTC.

The rearrangement links TRBV18 to TRBJ1-5, with 9 bases matching TRBD1. V shed 5 bases, J shed 0 bases, and the junction held 17 bases outside the gene matches. Germline V CDR1 and CDR2: KGHSH, LQKENI. This CDR3 is 20 amino acids long. The CDR3 spells CASSSTRGQGGGSSNQPQHF. The CDR3, as DNA: TGTGCCAGCTCATCAACAAGGGGACAGGGTGGAGGGTCTAGCAATCAGCCCCAGCATTTT.

The genes are TRBV6-5 and TRBJ2-2; D might be TRBD2 (6 bases). CDR3 length: 16 residues. Germline values: CDR1 MNHEY, CDR2 SVGAGI. The V end was cut by 1 base, the J end by 1 base, with 10 bases between. The CDR3 loop is CASSYFSGLNTGELFF. CDR3 DNA: TGTGCCAGCAGTTACTTCAGCGGGCTGAACACCGGGGAGCTGTTTTTT.

V is TRBV10-3 and J is TRBJ1-1; TRBD1 matches 10 bases. CDR1 ENHRY and CDR2 SYGVKD come from the germline V gene. Unmatched junction bases numbered 1, after V lost 9 bases and J lost 3 bases. This CDR3 is built from 12 residues. CDR3 protein: CAIGQGDTEAFF. The CDR3, as DNA: TGTGCCATAGGACAGGGGGACACTGAAGCTTTCTTT.

The rearrangement links TRBV14 to TRBJ1-4; 8 nucleotides align to TRBD1. From germline, CDR1 is SGHDN and CDR2 FVKESK. CDR3 length equals 13 residues. The junction had 4 bases not matched to a gene; V was cut back by 8 bases and J by 5 bases. In DNA form, the CDR3 reads TGTGCCAGCGCCAGGGGGCTCAATGAAAAACTGTTTTTT. Its translation: CASARGLNEKLFF. Together with reference TRBV14 and TRBJ1-4, the CDR3 gives the full variable domain: EAGVTQFPSHSVIEKGQTVTLRCDPISGHDNLYWYRRVMGKEIKFLLHFVKESKQDESGMPNNRFLAERTGGTYSTLKVQPAELEDSGVYFCASARGLNEKLFFGSGTQLSVL.

The rearrangement uses TRBV7-2 and TRBJ2-1, with 10 bases identical to TRBD2. Germline values: CDR1 SGHTA, CDR2 FQGNSA. Trimming removed 8 bases from V and 6 bases from J; junction bases left unmatched: 7. CDR3 length: 14 residues. CDR3 in amino acids: CASCPAGGTNEQFF. CDR3 bases: TGTGCCAGCTGTCCAGCGGGGGGGACCAATGAGCAGTTCTTC. Combining the CDR3 with reference TRBV7-2 and TRBJ2-1 gives the whole variable domain GAGVSQSPSNKVTEKGKDVELRCDPISGHTALYWYRQSLGQGLEFLIYFQGNSAPDKSGLPSDRFSAERTGGSVSTLTIQRTQQEDSAVYLCASCPAGGTNEQFFGPGTRLTVL.

The rearrangement links TRBV25-1 to TRBJ1-2, with D hard to call. V lost 3 bases and J 4 bases, leaving 9 bases between the germline ends. The CDR3 extends over 13 amino acids. Germline V gives CDR1 MGHDK, CDR2 SYGVNS. CDR3 DNA sequence: TGTGCCAGCAGTGAGGCAGGTCCCTATGGCTACACCTTC. It encodes CASSEAGPYGYTF.

The chain recombines TRBV9 with TRBJ2-3; D ambiguous. Trimming removed 0 bases from V and 8 bases from J, with 13 bases in between. Germline lookup yields CDR1 SGDLS and CDR2 YYNGEE. The CDR3 consists of 14 residues. The chain's CDR3 is CASSVAPGFSTQYF. As DNA, the CDR3 is TGTGCCAGCAGCGTAGCTCCAGGTTTTAGTACGCAGTATTTT.

This clone is medium-sized (0.01 to 0.1%) in the sample. The chain is built from TRBV15 and TRBJ1-5, with TRBD1 as a possible D gene (6 bases). CDR1 is LNHNV and CDR2 is YYDKDF in the germline V gene (reference sequence). Trimming shortened V by 7 bases and J by 4 bases, and 14 bases separated the two germline ends. The CDR3 is made up of 14 amino acids. Here the CDR3 reads CATKMTGSNQPQHF. DNA for the CDR3: TGTGCCACCAAGATGACAGGCTCTAATCAGCCCCAGCATTTT.

V usage is TRBV12-1 and J usage is TRBJ1-5. TRBV12-1 is a known pseudogene. The CDR3 has 16 amino acids. CDR3 amino acids: CASSFREERGNQPQHF. DNA of the CDR3: TGTGCCAGCAGCTTCAGGGAGGAGAGGGGCAATCAGCCCCAGCATTTT.

The CDR3 DNA follows: TGTGCCAGCACGGAGAGATTGGGGGGAGAGGGCAAAAACATTCAGTACTTC. Residues: CASTERLGGEGKNIQYF. The V and J genes are TRBV2 and TRBJ2-4; tentatively, D is TRBD2 (6 bases). This CDR3 is 17 amino acids long. Germline V gene data show CDR1 as SNHLY and CDR2 as FYNNEI. V was pared by 7 bases and J by 3 bases, with 22 bases between.

The J gene is TRBJ1-5, the V gene TRBV6-5, with a possible D match to TRBD1 (5 bases). The CDR3 is 15 amino acids. Germline lookup yields CDR1 MNHEY and CDR2 SVGAGI. V gave up 5 bases and J gave up 1 base, with 12 bases separating them. The DNA of the CDR3 is TGTGCCAGCAGTCCAGGGATTGGGAGCAATCAGCCCCAGCATTTT. It codes for CASSPGIGSNQPQHF.

The V call is TRBV6-6, the J call TRBJ1-4; D uncertain. The V gene lost 0 bases and the J gene lost 3 bases, with 8 bases spanning the gap. Germline V CDR1 and CDR2: MNHNY, SVGAGI (reference sequence). This CDR3 has 15 residues. In DNA form, the CDR3 reads TGTGCCAGCAGTTACTCTGGTGATCCTAATGAAAAACTGTTTTTT. Its translation: CASSYSGDPNEKLFF.

The chain has TRBV6-5 and TRBJ2-5; perhaps TRBD1 as D (6 bases). With 0 bases removed from V and 6 bases from J, the gap between germline ends came to 14 bases. Germline CDR1 is MNHEY and CDR2 is SVGAGI. The CDR3 extends over 15 amino acids. The CDR3 DNA reads as TGTGCCAGCAGTTACTCGTTCAGGGGTATGCAGACCCAGTACTTC. Amino acid sequence: CASSYSFRGMQTQYF.

This clone has only a few counts. This sequence joins TRBV6-5 and TRBJ1-6, with 7 bases lining up with TRBD1. The ends lost 0 bases at V and 10 bases at J; junction bases unmatched: 9. This CDR3 spans 16 amino acids. Germline V gene lookup returns CDR1 MNHEY and CDR2 SVGAGI. The CDR3 loop is CASSYSIGRGTSPLHF. The CDR3 DNA reads as TGTGCCAGCAGTTACTCGATCGGCAGGGGGACGTCACCCCTCCACTTT.

The chain joins TRBV5-1 to TRBJ2-3, with 12 bases that match TRBD2. V lost 0 bases, J lost 5 bases, and 7 bases stayed unmatched. Germline-derived CDR1 and CDR2 are SGHRS and YFSETQ. This CDR3 contains 17 residues. The CDR3 protein is CASSLGELAGGKDTQYF. CDR3 nucleotide sequence: TGCGCCAGCAGCTTGGGAGAGCTAGCGGGGGGGAAAGATACGCAGTATTTT.

The chain links TRBV19 to TRBJ2-7; no definite D call. Trimming pared 2 bases from V and 2 bases from J, leaving 7 bases between. CDR3 length equals 13 residues. Germline CDR1 is LNHDA and CDR2 is SQIVND (reference sequence). The CDR3 region is CASSIRLTYEQYF. CDR3 sequence (DNA): TGTGCCAGTAGTATACGCCTTACCTACGAGCAGTACTTC. The full variable domain, its missing parts supplied by reference TRBV19 and TRBJ2-7, is DGGITQSPKYLFRKEGQNVTLSCEQNLNHDAMYWYRQDPGQGLRLIYYSQIVNDFQKGDIAEGYSVSREKKESFPLTVTSAQKNPTAFYLCASSIRLTYEQYFGPGTRLTVT.

This clone was found once. The CDR3: CASSLGTGLTDTQYF. The CDR3 bases are TGCGCCAGCAGCTTAGGGACAGGACTCACAGATACGCAGTATTTT. This sequence joins TRBV5-1 and TRBJ2-3; 8 nucleotides agree with TRBD1. CDR1 and CDR2 (germline): SGHRS, YFSETQ. The CDR3 spans 15 residues. The V gene end was trimmed by 2 bases and the J gene end by 2 bases; junction bases not matched to a gene: 4.